These 20 T cell receptor beta chains share one sample of origin, sequenced in a study of blood T cell repertoires in COVID-19 (dated by TCRdb to 2018 to 2020). Library preparation used the immunoSEQ multiplex PCR assay. What TCRdb holds here is the immuneACCESS table cut down to in-frame rearrangements. Part of the clones is not present; checked against another copy, under half of the missing clones reflect an unresolved V gene, and the others are unexplained. This sample lists 350,000 to 550,000 clones; around nine tenths were detected once. About 2% of the sample rests with the top ten. The material sequenced was PBMCs or T cells enriched from blood (not recorded which). These receptors were collected from a woman younger than 30 with acute COVID-19.

As DNA, the CDR3 is TGTGCCAGCAGCGTAGTTCCCACAGGGGACATGGGTTCACCCCTCCACTTT. Amino acids: CASSVVPTGDMGSPLHF. The rearrangement links TRBV9 to TRBJ1-6, with 7 bases identical to TRBD1. V was clipped by 0 bases and J by 9 bases; unmatched bases: 12. This CDR3 region has 17 residues. Germline V CDR1 and CDR2: SGDLS, YYNGEE. The full variable domain, rest sourced from reference TRBV9 and TRBJ1-6, is DSGVTQTPKHLITATGQRVTLRCSPRSGDLSVYWYQQSLDQGLQFLIQYYNGEERAKGNILERFSAQQFPDLHSELNLSSLELGDSALYFCASSVVPTGDMGSPLHFGNGTRLTVT.

The chain couples TRBV7-8 to TRBJ2-7, with D perhaps TRBD2 (6 bases). V lost 5 bases, J lost 9 bases, and 20 bases lay in between. From germline, CDR1 is SGHVS and CDR2 FQNEAQ. The CDR3 contains 14 residues. This CDR3 is CASSRGSSDVSQYF. Here the CDR3 DNA reads TGTGCCAGCAGCCGGGGGTCTAGCGACGTGTCGCAGTACTTC. Using reference TRBV7-8 and TRBJ2-7 for the parts outside the CDR3, the full variable domain is GAGVSQSPRYKVAKRGQDVALRCDPISGHVSLFWYQQALGQGPEFLTYFQNEAQLDKSGLPSDRFFAERPEGSVSTLKIQRTQQEDSAVYLCASSRGSSDVSQYFGPGTRLTVT.

The V call is TRBV29-1, the J call TRBJ2-1; 10 bases are shared with TRBD2. Germline CDR1 reads SQVTM; CDR2 reads ANQGSEA. V was clipped by 5 bases and J by 4 bases; unmatched bases: 5. The CDR3 runs to 14 residues. This CDR3 is CSVRLAGTYNEQFF. The CDR3 bases are TGCAGCGTTCGACTAGCGGGTACTTACAATGAGCAGTTCTTC.

The J gene is TRBJ1-6, the V gene TRBV21-1; the table's D call of TRBD1 was not tested on the DNA. TRBV21-1 corresponds to a pseudogene. This CDR3 has 14 amino acids. CDR3 nucleotides: TGTGCCAGCAGCAGCCAGGGGTACAATTCACCCCTCCACTTT. Translation: CASSSQGYNSPLHF.

The CDR3 here is CASLNRETQYF. CDR3 in DNA: TGTGCTTCCCTAAACAGGGAGACCCAGTACTTC. The rearrangement joins TRBV7-7 to TRBJ2-5, with D tentatively TRBD1 (5 bases). This CDR3 contains 11 residues. Germline V gene data show CDR1 as SSHAT and CDR2 as FNYEAQ (reference sequence).

The chain recombines TRBV20-1 with TRBJ2-1; the D is unclear. In germline, CDR1 is DFQATT, CDR2 SNEGSKA (reference sequence). Trimming cost V 5 bases and J 7 bases, with 6 bases left between them. CDR3 length equals 10 residues. The CDR3 protein is CSAPRNEQFF. The DNA of the CDR3 is TGCAGTGCTCCCCGGAATGAGCAGTTCTTC.

The V gene is TRBV5-4, the J gene TRBJ1-4; D may be TRBD1 (5 bases). The V end was cut by 0 bases, the J end by 4 bases, with 10 bases between. The CDR3 is 15 amino acids. CDR1 and CDR2 (germline): SGHNT, YYREEE (reference sequence). CDR3 region: CASSLAWQGNEKLFF. The DNA of the CDR3 is TGTGCCAGCAGCTTGGCCTGGCAGGGTAATGAAAAACTGTTTTTT.

This sequence joins TRBV30 and TRBJ2-7; perhaps TRBD2 as D (5 bases). The V gene's germline CDR1 is GTSNPN and CDR2 SVGIG (reference sequence). The V gene lost 2 bases and the J gene lost 4 bases, with 12 bases spanning the gap. The CDR3 runs to 13 residues. The CDR3 nucleotides read TGTGCCTGGAGTAGAGGACTCGAATACGAGCAGTACTTC. This sequence encodes CAWSRGLEYEQYF.

A few counts support this clone. The chain employs TRBV7-9 and TRBJ1-1, with D perhaps TRBD1 (6 bases). The CDR3 sequence is 14 residues long. Germline V CDR1 and CDR2: SEHNR, FQNEAQ (reference sequence). The V end was cut by 5 bases, the J end by 3 bases, with 13 bases between. Here the CDR3 reads CASSKQGYYTEAFF. The CDR3 bases are TGTGCCAGCAGCAAACAGGGATACTACACTGAAGCTTTCTTT.

V usage is TRBV28 and J usage is TRBJ2-7; D gene uncertain. CDR3 length equals 12 residues. Germline V CDR1 and CDR2: MDHEN, SYDVKM. Trimming removed 5 bases at V and 10 bases at J, with 15 bases between. In DNA form, the CDR3 reads TGTGCCAGCAGTGGGCCTTTGTCGGAACAGTACTTC. It yields the protein CASSGPLSEQYF.

V usage is TRBV4-1 and J usage is TRBJ2-7; D not certain. Looked up from germline, CDR1 is MGHRA and CDR2 is YSYEKL. Trimming stripped 1 base from V and 2 bases from J, with 9 bases between. This CDR3 region has 14 residues. This CDR3 reads CASSQVQATYEQYF. CDR3 in DNA: TGCGCCAGCAGCCAAGTTCAGGCAACCTACGAGCAGTACTTC.

A few counts support this clone. The chain is built from TRBV12-3 or TRBV12-4 and TRBJ1-4; 8 bases agree with TRBD1. V lost 2 bases and J lost 10; bases outside the gene matches: 3. The CDR3 contains 13 residues. CDR3 residues: CASSLQGAGKLFF. DNA for the CDR3: TGTGCCAGCAGTTTACAGGGGGCAGGAAAACTGTTTTTT.

The chain recombines TRBV28 with TRBJ1-5; TRBD1 aligns across 10 bases. CDR1 MDHEN and CDR2 SYDVKM come from the germline V gene. The junction had 10 bases not matched to a gene; V was cut back by 10 bases and J by 4 bases. The CDR3 consists of 15 residues. Here the CDR3 reads CAILTGTGVNQPQHF. CDR3 nucleotides: TGTGCCATCCTTACCGGGACAGGGGTGAATCAGCCCCAGCATTTT.

The V and J genes are TRBV18 and TRBJ1-2, with 9 bases identical to TRBD1. J lost 4 bases, V lost 6 bases, and 6 bases had no gene match. Germline loops: CDR1 KGHSH, CDR2 LQKENI. CDR3 size: 14 residues. The DNA for the CDR3 is TGTGCCAGCTCGTCGGGACAGGGCCTCTATGGCTACACCTTC. Amino acids: CASSSGQGLYGYTF.

The chain combines TRBV29-1 with TRBJ2-7, with 7 bases matching TRBD1. The germline V gene encodes CDR1 SQVTM and CDR2 ANQGSEA. The CDR3 extends over 11 amino acids. V was pared by 6 bases and J by 5 bases, with 4 bases of the junction left unmatched. The CDR3 sequence is CSVVTGDEQYF. In DNA form, the CDR3 reads TGCAGCGTAGTAACAGGGGACGAGCAGTACTTC.

V gene TRBV10-2 combines with J gene TRBJ1-4; weak D call: TRBD1 (6 bases). There are 15 residues in the CDR3. Between the trimmed V and J ends, which lost 0 bases and 7 bases, there was a span of 12 bases. Germline V gives CDR1 WSHSY, CDR2 SAAADI. CDR3 bases: TGCGCCAGCAGTGAGTCTTCAGGGGCCCCTGAAAAACTGTTTTTT. Encoded protein: CASSESSGAPEKLFF.

The chain carries TRBV30 and TRBJ1-5; 11 bases are a match to TRBD1. V gave up 0 bases and J gave up 1 base; unmatched junction bases: 2. The CDR3 spans 16 residues. Germline V lookup: CDR1 GTSNPN, CDR2 SVGIG (reference sequence). The CDR3 loop reads CAWSVGTGGSNQPQHF. CDR3 nucleotide sequence: TGTGCCTGGAGTGTGGGGACAGGGGGGAGCAATCAGCCCCAGCATTTT.

A few counts support this clone. This rearrangement joins TRBV27 to TRBJ2-5; TRBD2 matches at 8 bases. Germline trimming cut 4 bases from V and 5 bases from J; bases unmatched to any gene: 9. Germline V gene data show CDR1 as MNHEY and CDR2 as SMNVEV (reference sequence). The CDR3 consists of 15 residues. CDR3 in amino acids: CASSSQAGGRETQYF. The CDR3 coding sequence is TGTGCCAGCAGTTCTCAGGCGGGAGGTCGGGAGACCCAGTACTTC.

The chain uses TRBV6-5 and TRBJ1-1; D gene ambiguous. The CDR3 totals 14 residues. The V and J ends lost 1 base and 1 base respectively, with 7 bases between them. Per germline, CDR1 MNHEY and CDR2 SVGAGI. CDR3 DNA sequence: TGTGCCAGCAGTTACTTAGGAGGGAACACTGAAGCTTTCTTT. It translates to CASSYLGGNTEAFF.

The chain uses TRBV2 and TRBJ1-2, with TRBD1 identical over 9 bases. V shed 8 bases and J 7 bases; nucleotides not matched to a gene: 5. The CDR3 sequence is 12 residues long. The germline CDR1 and CDR2 sequences are SNHLY and FYNNEI. The CDR3 region is CASDRGWLGYTF. CDR3 nucleotides: TGTGCCAGCGACAGGGGGTGGCTTGGCTACACCTTC.